Following are 17 T cell receptor beta chains from one sample sequenced in a study of cytotoxic CD8 clonotypes in ibrutinib-treated CLL. Some clones are missing from TCRdb's copy, which holds only in-frame ones; the method was immunoSEQ multiplex PCR. The sample shows more than 11,000 clones, under 70% of them seen only once. The source was PBMCs, collected before ibrutinib treatment. Every receptor here comes from a human donor with chronic lymphocytic leukemia.

This chain uses TRBV7-2 with TRBJ2-3, with unresolved D. The germline CDR1 and CDR2 sequences are SGHTA and FQGNSA. V lost 5 bases, J lost 6 bases, and 9 bases lay in between. CDR3 length equals 12 residues. CDR3 region: CASSAYGDTQYF. CDR3 bases: TGTGCCAGCAGCGCCTACGGGGATACGCAGTATTTT.

This clone was observed a single time. V and J are TRBV5-1 and TRBJ2-6, with D maybe TRBD1 (6 bases). V was trimmed by 3 bases and J by 0 bases, leaving 10 bases between them. CDR3 length: 16 residues. Per the germline V gene, CDR1 is SGHRS and CDR2 is YFSETQ. The CDR3: CASSWDTISGANVLTF. The CDR3 region has the DNA TGCGCCAGCAGCTGGGACACCATCTCTGGGGCCAACGTCCTGACTTTC.

The CDR3 DNA is TGTGCCAGCAGCCAAGATCCCCCGGGGCATTACACAGATACGCAGTATTTT. Its protein product is CASSQDPPGHYTDTQYF. This rearrangement joins TRBV4-2 to TRBJ2-3; tentatively, D is TRBD1 or TRBD2 (5 bases each). V was shortened by 0 bases and J by 2 bases, with 15 bases between the two germline ends. This CDR3 region has 17 residues. The germline V gene encodes CDR1 LGHNA and CDR2 YNFKEQ.

The chain employs TRBV7-6 and TRBJ2-7; 9 positions agree with TRBD2. Germline V lookup: CDR1 SGHVS, CDR2 FNYEAQ. V trimming: 2 bases; J trimming: 1 base; junction bases outside the gene matches: 3. CDR3 length: 15 amino acids. CDR3 sequence (DNA): TGTGCCAGCAGCTTACTTGCGGGAGGGTCCTACGAGCAGTACTTC. This gives the protein CASSLLAGGSYEQYF.

V usage is TRBV28 and J usage is TRBJ2-3, with D perhaps being TRBD1 or TRBD2 (6 bases each). The germline V and J ends were trimmed by 5 bases and 7 bases, with 16 bases remaining between them. This CDR3 has 14 residues. The germline V gene has CDR1 MDHEN and CDR2 SYDVKM. DNA for the CDR3: TGTGCCAGCAGTCCCAGGGGAGGAAGGAATACGCAGTATTTT. It is translated as CASSPRGGRNTQYF.

The V gene is TRBV5-4, the J gene TRBJ1-1, with D maybe TRBD1 (6 bases). CDR1 and CDR2 (germline): SGHNT, YYREEE (reference sequence). V was pared by 3 bases and J by 11 bases, with 14 bases between. CDR3 length: 12 amino acids. DNA for the CDR3: TGTGCCAGCAGCTGGGAGGGGGAGGGCGCTTTCTTT. Its translation is CASSWEGEGAFF.

The chain joins TRBV6-1 to TRBJ1-5; tentatively, D is TRBD1 (6 bases). V was cut by 6 bases and J by 0 bases, with 9 bases left in between. The CDR3 length is 14 residues. The germline V gene encodes CDR1 MNHNS and CDR2 SASEGT. The CDR3 here is CASSGGFSNQPQHF. DNA for the CDR3: TGTGCCAGCAGCGGGGGCTTTAGCAATCAGCCCCAGCATTTT.

V and J are TRBV4-1 and TRBJ2-4; D is unresolved. Germline values: CDR1 MGHRA, CDR2 YSYEKL. This CDR3 region has 13 residues. Deletions cut 1 base from V and 8 bases from J, with 9 bases between. The CDR3 sequence: CASSQGIWDIQYF. Here the CDR3 DNA reads TGCGCCAGCAGCCAAGGGATTTGGGACATTCAGTACTTC.

The CDR3, as DNA: TGCGCCAGCAGGGACAGGGGACTAAGGCAGTACTTC. Translation: CASRDRGLRQYF. The V and J genes are TRBV5-1 and TRBJ2-7; 9 bases map to TRBD1. Germline V gives CDR1 SGHRS, CDR2 YFSETQ. J gave up 9 bases and V 5 bases, and 6 bases lay outside the gene matches. The CDR3 extends over 12 amino acids.

V usage is TRBV6-1 and J usage is TRBJ1-1, with D unresolved. The CDR3 covers 14 residues. V gave up 2 bases and J gave up 6 bases, with 13 bases separating them. The germline CDR1 and CDR2 sequences are MNHNS and SASEGT. The CDR3 DNA reads TGTGCCAGCAGTGAATCTGGGGAGTGGGCTGAAGCTTTCTTT. It translates to CASSESGEWAEAFF.

J is TRBJ2-7 and V is TRBV5-1; D remains unclear. This CDR3 contains 13 residues. Deletions cut 0 bases from V and 6 bases from J, with 10 bases between. Germline V CDR1 and CDR2: SGHRS, YFSETQ. CDR3 in DNA: TGCGCCAGCAGCTTGGGTTGGGCAGCCGAGCAGTACTTC. Its protein product is CASSLGWAAEQYF.

The chain uses TRBV5-1 and TRBJ2-1; weak D call: TRBD2 (6 bases). In germline, CDR1 is SGHRS, CDR2 YFSETQ. This CDR3 comprises 15 residues. Trimming stripped 0 bases from V and 1 base from J, with 8 bases between. CDR3 nucleotides: TGCGCCAGCAGCTTGGATGGGGGGTCCTACAATGAGCAGTTCTTC. It specifies CASSLDGGSYNEQFF.

This clone appeared a few times. This chain connects TRBV18 to TRBJ1-2; the D is unclear. The CDR3 is 12 residues long. Trimming removed 3 bases at V and 13 bases at J, with 15 bases between. Per germline, CDR1 KGHSH and CDR2 LQKENI. CDR3 DNA sequence: TGTGCCAGCTCACCCGGCCCGGGATCTGGCACCTTC. Its protein product is CASSPGPGSGTF.

This clone occurred once. The chain combines TRBV10-3 with TRBJ2-7, with TRBD2 identical over 7 bases. Germline CDR1 and CDR2: ENHRY and SYGVKD. This CDR3 is built from 17 residues. V was pared by 4 bases and J by 4 bases, with 16 bases of the junction left unmatched. This chain's CDR3 is CAISVWPGKGGDYEQYF. The CDR3 DNA reads TGTGCCATCAGTGTATGGCCAGGGAAGGGAGGGGATTACGAGCAGTACTTC.

The genes are TRBV29-1 and TRBJ1-1, with D possibly matching TRBD1 (6 bases). The CDR3 runs 13 residues. CDR1 is SQVTM, CDR2 ANQGSEA, per germline. Trimming removed 4 bases at V and 5 bases at J, with 14 bases between. The CDR3 spells CSVAGGRGTEAFF. CDR3 coding DNA: TGCAGCGTTGCTGGGGGGCGGGGGACTGAAGCTTTCTTT.

This chain links TRBV25-1 with TRBJ1-2; D not resolved. The CDR3 contains 12 residues. Germline-derived CDR1 and CDR2 are MGHDK and SYGVNS. V was shortened by 3 bases and J by 8 bases, with 10 bases between the two germline ends. The CDR3 here is CASSDRAGGYTF. The CDR3, as DNA: TGTGCCAGCAGTGACCGCGCCGGGGGCTACACCTTC.

Note on this clone: Other DNA sequences of this sample code for an identical CDR3. J is TRBJ1-5 and V is TRBV27; D call uncertain. The germline V and J ends were trimmed by 3 bases and 0 bases, with 3 bases remaining between them. This CDR3 contains 13 residues. The germline V gene has CDR1 MNHEY and CDR2 SMNVEV (reference sequence). DNA of the CDR3: TGTGCCAGCAGTTTTTATAGCAATCAGCCCCAGCATTTT. Protein sequence: CASSFYSNQPQHF.